This T cell receptor (beta chain) was captured in a study of PD-L1 blockade in urothelial cancer. Looking at the study overall: Investigators checked blood 3 weeks (second dose) and 6 weeks after treatment start. Per blood sample, T cells had a median of about 130,000.

Time point described: pretreatment peripheral blood. Generated by immunoSEQ multiplex PCR, the TCRdb table keeps only in-frame clones and is missing some. Among roughly 63,000 clones listed, approximately 80% were seen once. This sequence was found in a man between 65 and 80 years old with urothelial cancer. This specimen was PBMCs, taken around atezolizumab (anti-PD-L1) treatment.

The CDR3 is CASSKACRGAGDTYGYTF. CDR3 sequence (DNA): TGTGCCAGCAGCAAAGCATGTCGAGGGGCGGGGGATACTTATGGCTACACCTTC. The chain carries TRBV21-1 and TRBJ1-2. TRBV21-1 corresponds to a pseudogene. This CDR3 is built from 18 residues.